The TCR beta chain under discussion was sequenced for a study of blood T cell repertoires in COVID-19. The CDR3 runs to 13 residues. The V gene's germline CDR1 is SNHLY and CDR2 FYNNEI. Trimming pared 7 bases from V and 3 bases from J, leaving 12 bases between. Some clones are missing from TCRdb's copy, which holds only in-frame ones; the method was immunoSEQ multiplex PCR. The sample lists about 60,000 clones, around nine tenths occurring once. The sequencing sample was made of peripheral blood. The rearrangement links TRBV2 to TRBJ1-1, with D possibly matching TRBD1 (5 bases). This clonotype originated in a man between 70 and 80 years old with acute or convalescent COVID-19. CDR3 protein: CASTIQGYTEAFF. The DNA for the CDR3 is TGTGCCAGCACTATCCAGGGTTACACTGAAGCTTTCTTT.